This TCR beta chain was documented in a study of cytomegalovirus exposure and HLA in healthy donors. Whole-study results and caveats: The study designated 160 or so TCR beta chains cytomegalovirus-associated.

V was pared by 7 bases and J by 3 bases, with 11 bases of the junction left unmatched. The germline gives CDR1 MNHEY, CDR2 SVGAGI. The CDR3 is 15 amino acids. In the case of this clone: Its antigen is still unknown.

PCR involved 60 Vbeta and 13 Jbeta primers. Only in-frame clones appear in the TCRdb table, and some are missing; sequencing was by immunoSEQ multiplex PCR. The sample has under 300,000 clones; around two thirds are singletons. Material for sequencing was PBMCs. This chain uses TRBV6-5 with TRBJ2-7; 8 bases line up with TRBD1. This sequence was found in a female donor in good health and CMV-seronegative. The CDR3 DNA sequence: TGTGCCAGCACTGTCGGACAGGGTTATTACTACGAGCAGTACTTC. It yields the protein CASTVGQGYYYEQYF.